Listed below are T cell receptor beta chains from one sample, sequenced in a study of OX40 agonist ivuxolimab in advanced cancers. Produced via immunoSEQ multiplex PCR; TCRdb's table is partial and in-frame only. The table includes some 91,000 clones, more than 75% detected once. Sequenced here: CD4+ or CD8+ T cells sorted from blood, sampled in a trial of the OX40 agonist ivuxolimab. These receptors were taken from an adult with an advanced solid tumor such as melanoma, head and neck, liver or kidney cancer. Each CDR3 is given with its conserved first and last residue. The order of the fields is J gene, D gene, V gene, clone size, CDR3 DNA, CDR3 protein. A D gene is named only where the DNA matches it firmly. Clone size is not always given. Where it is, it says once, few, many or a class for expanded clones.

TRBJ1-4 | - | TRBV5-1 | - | TGCGCCAGCAGCTTAGAGAGGTTTGAAAAACTGTTTTTT | CASSLERFEKLFF
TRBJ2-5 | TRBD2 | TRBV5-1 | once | TGCGCCAGCAGGACCTTACTAGCGGACCAAGAGACCCAGTACTTC | CASRTLLADQETQYF
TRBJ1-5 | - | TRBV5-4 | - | TGTGCCAGCAGCTTGGGGACGGCCAATCAGCCCCAGCATTTT | CASSLGTANQPQHF
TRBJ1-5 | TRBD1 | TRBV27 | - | TGTGCCAGCAGTTCGCAACCGGGACAGGGGCATCAGCCCCAGCATTTT | CASSSQPGQGHQPQHF
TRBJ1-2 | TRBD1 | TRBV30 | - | TGTGCCTGGACCCGGGACAGATACTATGGCTACACCTTC | CAWTRDRYYGYTF
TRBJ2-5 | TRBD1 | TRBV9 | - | TGTGCCAGCAGCGTAGGGACAGGCGGTGCAGAGACCCAGTACTTC | CASSVGTGGAETQYF
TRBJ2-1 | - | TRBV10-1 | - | TGCGCCAGCAGTGAGGCCGGTCAGTACAATGAGCAGTTCTTC | CASSEAGQYNEQFF
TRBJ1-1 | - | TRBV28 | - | TGTGCCAGCAGTCGAGGGGGGAACACTGAAGCTTTCTTT | CASSRGGNTEAFF
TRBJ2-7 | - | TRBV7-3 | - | TGTGCCAGCAGCTTAGCAGGATGGGGCGAGCAGTACTTC | CASSLAGWGEQYF
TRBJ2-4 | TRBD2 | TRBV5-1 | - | TGCGCCAGCAGTCCAGGACTAGCGGGAGGGCCAGGAAACATTCAGTACTTC | CASSPGLAGGPGNIQYF
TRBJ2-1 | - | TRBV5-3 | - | TGTGCCAGAAGCTTGTACCCCCAGGGCACTTTTTATGAGCAGTTCTTC | CARSLYPQGTFYEQFF
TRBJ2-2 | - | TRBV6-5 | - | TGTGCCAGCAGTCCCCTCGGGGCGGGAAGTGCCCGGCTGTTTTTT | CASSPLGAGSARLFF
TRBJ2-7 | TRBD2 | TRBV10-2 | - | TGCGCCAGCGGGAAAACAGTCGGGACTCAAAGCGGGAGGGCCTCGAGCGAGCAGTACTTC | CASGKTVGTQSGRASSEQYF
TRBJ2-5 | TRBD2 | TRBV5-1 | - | TGCGCCAGCAGCTTGAACCCGGGACTAGCGGGAGAGACCCAGTACTTC | CASSLNPGLAGETQYF
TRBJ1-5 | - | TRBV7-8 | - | TGTGCCAGCAGCTTAGCAACCAGGGAGTCTCAGCCCCAGCATTTT | CASSLATRESQPQHF
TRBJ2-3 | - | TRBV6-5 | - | TGTGCCAGCAGGACTAGTGTGGGGACAGATACGCAGTATTTT | CASRTSVGTDTQYF
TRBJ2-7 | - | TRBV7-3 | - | TGTGCCAGCAGCCTAATGGCGGGCTCCTACGAGCAGTACTTC | CASSLMAGSYEQYF
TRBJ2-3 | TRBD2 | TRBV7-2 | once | TGTGCCAGCAGCTTATCGCGGGGGGCGGGCACAGATACGCAGTATTTT | CASSLSRGAGTDTQYF
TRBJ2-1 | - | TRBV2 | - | TGTGCCAGCAGCTCCTACAATGAGCAGTTCTTC | CASSSYNEQFF
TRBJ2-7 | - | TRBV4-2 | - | TGTGCCAGCAGCCAAGATGCTCTGGGGGCGCGGTACGAGCAGTACTTC | CASSQDALGARYEQYF
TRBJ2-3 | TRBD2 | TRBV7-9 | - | TGTGCCAGCAGCACAGGACTAGCGCACAATGAGGATACGCAGTATTTT | CASSTGLAHNEDTQYF
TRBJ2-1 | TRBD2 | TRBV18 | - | TGTGCCAGCTCACCATTCTCTAGCGGGAGAAGCTACAATGAGCAGTTCTTC | CASSPFSSGRSYNEQFF
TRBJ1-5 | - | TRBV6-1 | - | TGTGCCAGCAGTTCGCCCCAAGATCAGCCCCAGCATTTT | CASSSPQDQPQHF
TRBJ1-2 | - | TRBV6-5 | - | TGTGCCAGCAGAACTATCACCGGGAATAACTATGGCTACACCTTC | CASRTITGNNYGYTF
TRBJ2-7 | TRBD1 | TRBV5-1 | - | TGCGCCAGCAGCTTGGGCGGGACAGGGGGCTACGAGCAGTACTTC | CASSLGGTGGYEQYF
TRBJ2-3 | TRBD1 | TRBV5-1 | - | TGCGCCAGCAGCATAGGACAGGGGACAGATACGCAGTATTTT | CASSIGQGTDTQYF
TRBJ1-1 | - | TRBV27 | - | TGTGCCAGCAGTCCCCTTCCCCGGGGAGCTTTCTTT | CASSPLPRGAFF
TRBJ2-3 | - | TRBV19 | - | TGTGCCAGCGGAGCGGGACATAGCACAGATACGCAGTATTTT | CASGAGHSTDTQYF
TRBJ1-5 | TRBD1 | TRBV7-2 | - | TGTGCCAGCAGCGAGGGAGGACAGGTGAGGCAGCCCCAGCATTTT | CASSEGGQVRQPQHF
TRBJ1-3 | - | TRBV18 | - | TGTGCCAGCTCACCACTTTCCCAGGGTAGGACTGGAAACACCATATATTTT | CASSPLSQGRTGNTIYF
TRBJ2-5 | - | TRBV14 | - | TGTGCCAGCAGTAAAAACGAACTTTTTCAAGAGACCCAGTACTTC | CASSKNELFQETQYF
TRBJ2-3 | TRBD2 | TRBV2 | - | TGTGCCACCCAGCGGGAGCGAATAGATACGCAGTATTTT | CATQRERIDTQYF
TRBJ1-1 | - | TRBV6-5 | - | TGTGCCAGCAAAAGGGGAGCTGGCACTGAAGCTTTCTTT | CASKRGAGTEAFF
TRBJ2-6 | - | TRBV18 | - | TGTGCCAGCTCAGTCGACTCTGGGGCCAACGTCCTGACTTTC | CASSVDSGANVLTF
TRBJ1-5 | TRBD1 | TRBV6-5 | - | TGTGCCAGCAGTGGGACAGACAATCAGCCCCAGCATTTT | CASSGTDNQPQHF
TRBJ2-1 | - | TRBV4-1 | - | TGCGCCAGCAGCCAAGCCTCTCGAGACGGGGAGCAGTTCTTC | CASSQASRDGEQFF
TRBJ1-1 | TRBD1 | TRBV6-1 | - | TGTGCCAGCAGTGTCGACAGGGGTAGTGAAGCTTTCTTT | CASSVDRGSEAFF
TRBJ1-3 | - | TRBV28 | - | TGTGCCAGCAGTGTAACAGGGATCAGAAACACCATATATTTT | CASSVTGIRNTIYF
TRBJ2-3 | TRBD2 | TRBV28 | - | TGTGCCAGCAAACGCGGGGGGGCGAGGGATACGCAGTATTTT | CASKRGGARDTQYF
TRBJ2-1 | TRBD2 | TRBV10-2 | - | TGCGCCAGCTCTGGACTAGCGGACTCGAATGAGCAGTTCTTC | CASSGLADSNEQFF
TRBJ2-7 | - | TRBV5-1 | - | TGCGCCAGCGTCGGAGGGGCCAACTACGAGCAGTACTTC | CASVGGANYEQYF
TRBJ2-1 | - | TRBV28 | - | TGTGCCAGCAGGGGCGGACTTAGCTCCTACAATGAGCAGTTCTTC | CASRGGLSSYNEQFF
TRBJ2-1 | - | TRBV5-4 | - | TGTGCCAGCAGCACCGGGACTGAGAACAATGAGCAGTTCTTC | CASSTGTENNEQFF
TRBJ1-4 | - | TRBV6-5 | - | TGTGCCAGCGGGTTTAAGGGCTTTAATGAAAAACTGTTTTTT | CASGFKGFNEKLFF
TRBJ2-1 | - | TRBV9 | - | TGTGCCAGCAAGGTACAGGCCCTAATGGATGAGCAGTTCTTC | CASKVQALMDEQFF
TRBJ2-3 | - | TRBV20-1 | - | TGCAGTGCTCTACTAACAGATACGCAGTATTTT | CSALLTDTQYF